This record concerns one TCR beta chain sequence. Antigen unknown. This entry is derived from a study of cytomegalovirus exposure and HLA in healthy donors. Study-wide background: A preliminary data release comprised roughly 85 million unique TCRs obtained from HLA-typed donors.

Primers: 60 Vbeta forward and 13 Jbeta reverse. Profiled with immunoSEQ multiplex PCR; TCRdb holds only in-frame clones, not every one. The sample has approximately 190,000 clones, over 75% seen once; the top ten hold roughly 6%. CDR1 is SGHRS and CDR2 is YFSETQ in the germline V gene. This CDR3 spans 11 amino acids. V was shortened by 5 bases and J by 4 bases, with 5 bases between the two germline ends. Study observations and caveats: A later analysis linked around 17,000 TCR beta sequences to HLA alleles at 0.05 false discovery rate. Later analysis identified a missense DCLRE1C variant that was linked to TCR beta V- and J-gene trimming. From TCR beta sequences, most subjects' HLA-A and HLA-B alleles were reportedly predicted accurately.

The receptor's source is a man aged 40-50 years in good health and CMV-seropositive. The chain couples TRBV5-1 to TRBJ2-3; D call uncertain. Sequences were obtained from PBMCs. The CDR3 sequence: CASRAADTQYF. CDR3 nucleotides: TGCGCCAGCAGGGCCGCAGATACGCAGTATTTT.